This is a list of T cell receptor beta chains from one sample in a study of cytomegalovirus exposure and HLA in healthy donors. Some clones are missing from TCRdb's copy, which holds only in-frame ones; the method was immunoSEQ multiplex PCR. The sample has around 170,000 clones, more than 65% seen once. What was sequenced was PBMCs. All receptors come from a man aged 50 to 60 in good health and CMV-seronegative. CDR3s include the opening cysteine and the closing phenylalanine or tryptophan.

v_gene | CDR3aa
TRBV19 | CASSERQGADTEAFF
TRBV19 | CASTTGLTEAFF
TRBV12-5 | CASSGGSSYEQCF
TRBV15 | CATSNGGLNTEAFF
TRBV6-5 | CASSRTGYNSPLHF
TRBV4-3 | CASSQASIASVNSPLHF
TRBV7-2 | CASSRDFPNTGELFF
TRBV30 | CAWSSSTEAFF
TRBV19 | CASSFAQGTSGNTIYF
TRBV6-5 | CASSYSLWEGANEQYF
TRBV5-1 | CASSLVTDVKYNEQFF
TRBV2 | CASNELGGETQYF
TRBV5-1 | CASSLAGQGAANEKLFF
TRBV4-1 | CASSQNRDFTYNEQFF
TRBV6-1 | CASWRGDPSYNEQFF
TRBV20-1 | CSAYRNTEAFF